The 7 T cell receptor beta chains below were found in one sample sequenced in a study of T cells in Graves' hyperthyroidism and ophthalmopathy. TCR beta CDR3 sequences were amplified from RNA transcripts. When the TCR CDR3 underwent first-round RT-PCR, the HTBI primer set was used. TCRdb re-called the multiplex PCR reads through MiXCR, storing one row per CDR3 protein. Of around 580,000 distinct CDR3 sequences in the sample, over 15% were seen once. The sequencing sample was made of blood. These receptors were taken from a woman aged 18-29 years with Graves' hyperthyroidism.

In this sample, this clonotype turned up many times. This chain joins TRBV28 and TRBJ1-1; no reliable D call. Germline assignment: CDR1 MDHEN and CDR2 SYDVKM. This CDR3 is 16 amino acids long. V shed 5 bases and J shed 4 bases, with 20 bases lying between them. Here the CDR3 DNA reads TGTGCCAGCAGTCCCCCCTGGCCTTGGCCGGGCACTGAAGCTTTCTTT. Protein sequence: CASSPPWPWPGTEAFF.

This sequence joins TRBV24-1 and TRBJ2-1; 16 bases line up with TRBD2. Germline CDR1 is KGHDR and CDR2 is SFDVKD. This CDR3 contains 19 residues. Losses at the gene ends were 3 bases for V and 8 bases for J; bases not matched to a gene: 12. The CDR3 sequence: CATSDGTGTSGGARDEQFF. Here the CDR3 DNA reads TGTGCCACCAGTGATGGAACCGGGACTAGCGGGGGGGCCCGAGATGAGCAGTTCTTC.

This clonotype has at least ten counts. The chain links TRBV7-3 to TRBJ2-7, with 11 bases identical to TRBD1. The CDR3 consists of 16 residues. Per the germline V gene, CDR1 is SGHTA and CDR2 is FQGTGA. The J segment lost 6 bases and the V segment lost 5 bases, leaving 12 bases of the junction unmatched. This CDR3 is CASSQDRGRVKSEQYF. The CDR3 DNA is TGTGCCAGCAGCCAGGACAGGGGGCGAGTTAAGAGCGAGCAGTACTTC.

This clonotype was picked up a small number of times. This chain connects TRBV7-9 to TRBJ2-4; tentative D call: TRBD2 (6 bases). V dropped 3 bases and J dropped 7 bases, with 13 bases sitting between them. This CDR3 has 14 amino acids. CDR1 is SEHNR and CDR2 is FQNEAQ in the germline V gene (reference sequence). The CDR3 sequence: CASSFGGIRNIQYF. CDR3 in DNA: TGTGCCAGCAGCTTCGGAGGGATTCGGAACATTCAGTACTTC. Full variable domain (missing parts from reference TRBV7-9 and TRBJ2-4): DTGVSQNPRHKITKRGQNVTFRCDPISEHNRLYWYRQTLGQGPEFLTYFQNEAQLEKSRLLSDRFSAERPKGSFSTLEIQRTEQGDSAMYLCASSFGGIRNIQYFGAGTRLSVL.

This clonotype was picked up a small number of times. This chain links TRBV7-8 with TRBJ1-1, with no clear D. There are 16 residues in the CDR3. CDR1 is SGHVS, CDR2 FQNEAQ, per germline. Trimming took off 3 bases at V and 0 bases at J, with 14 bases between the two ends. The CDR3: CASSFLATPLNTEAFF. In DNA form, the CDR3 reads TGTGCCAGCAGCTTCCTTGCTACACCCTTGAACACTGAAGCTTTCTTT.

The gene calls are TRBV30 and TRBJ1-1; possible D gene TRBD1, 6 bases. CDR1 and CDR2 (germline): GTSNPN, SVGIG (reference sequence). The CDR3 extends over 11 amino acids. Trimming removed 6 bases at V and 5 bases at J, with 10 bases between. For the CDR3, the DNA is TGTGCCTGCCCCAGGGGTACTGAAGCTTTCTTT. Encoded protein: CACPRGTEAFF.

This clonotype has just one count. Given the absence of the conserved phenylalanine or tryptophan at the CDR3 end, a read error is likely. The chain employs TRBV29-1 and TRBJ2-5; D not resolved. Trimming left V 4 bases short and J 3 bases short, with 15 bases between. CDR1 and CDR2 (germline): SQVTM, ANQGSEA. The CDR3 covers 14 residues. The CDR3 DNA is TGCAGCGTTGCCCACCTGACGGAGAAAGAGACCCAGTACTAC. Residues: CSVAHLTEKETQYY.